This T cell receptor (beta chain) was identified in a study of blood T cells in healthy people across ages (dated by TCRdb to the mid-2010s). Turning to the overall study: In model experiments, template switching captured about one uniquely barcoded TCR beta cDNA molecule for every two T cells. To track age-related changes in TCR beta repertoire diversity, the study relied on deep sequencing normalized with unique cDNA molecular identifiers. The donors were divided into four age groups: young (average approximately 16 years), middle-aged (around 41), aged (about 56) and long-lived (about 80). To avoid experimental bias, donors of different ages were distributed randomly across sequencing lanes. Two additional independent replicas of 1 million unique cDNA reads from the same blood draw were analyzed for two donors (one aged 18 to 30 and one aged 80 or older). Here is what the overall study found, with its caveats: The CMV infection status of donors was not known, potentially confounding age-related changes in expanded clonotypes. Estimates of total diversity from one million sequenced T cells were regarded as lower bounds and underestimates. Compared with the aged group, the long-lived group had more naive CD4+ T cells, fewer expanded clones and increased TCR diversity, a pattern suggesting age selection. There was a strong correlation between observed TCR beta diversity and the percentage of naive T cells measured by flow cytometry. Bulk unsorted PBMC profiling prevented conclusive comparison of naive and antigen-experienced compartments. As age increased, observed TCR beta diversity per million T cells dropped in a roughly linear way, and a significant reduction was already evident by age 40.

This clonotype showed up just a few times. No antigen is known for it. Base quality data are lacking; no much larger clone is found one base away. The cysteine opens and the phenylalanine closes a CDR3 of 16 amino acids. Only CDR3 DNA is held: 48 bases, read in frame from base 1. CDR1 and CDR2 were assigned from the germline V gene as SGHVS and FQNEAQ. V and J are trimmed by 4 bases and 6 bases, and the gene matches miss 7 bases of the junction. Donors were a few dozen systemically healthy Caucasian individuals from Russia aged roughly 6 to 100 years. Each donor gave approximately 10 milliliters of peripheral blood, collected into EDTA-treated Vacutainer tubes. Ficoll-Paque density-gradient centrifugation was used to isolate PBMCs, with at least 7 million per sample. Trizol reagent was used to extract total RNA from the PBMCs, yielding at least 6 micrograms per sample. For every donor, flow cytometry on a PBMC aliquot measured the percentage of naive CD45RAhigh/CD27high T cells.

Preparation of the library involved 5' RACE. Instrument used: Illumina HiSeq 2500. A second roughly 7 to 11 cycle PCR used a sample-barcoded 5' primer and a J-beta primer mix. A unique molecular identifier was introduced onto each TCR beta cDNA molecule by a template-switch 5' adaptor carrying 12 random nucleotides. At least 2.5 million CDR3-containing paired-end reads were obtained from each sample. First-strand cDNA was synthesized from all RNA with the Mint cDNA synthesis kit, primed by a TRBC-specific oligonucleotide. All cDNA was treated with uracil-DNA glycosylase and then went through a first 18-cycle PCR with the universal primers M1SS and BC2_uni_R. Per the original workflow: For normalization, 1 million high-quality reads, each with a distinct molecular identifier, were randomly selected from each sample. Reads with shared molecular identifiers were discarded instead of being binned into consensus sequences. MiTCR, with a Q25 quality threshold and the strictest error-elimination algorithm, was used for CDR3 identification, clonotype clustering and error correction. A nonparametric unseen species model using Euler transformation provided a lower-bound estimate of total TCR beta diversity. TCRdb reanalyzed the raw reads on its own, using fastp at Q25 for trimming and MiXCR for clone calling, and kept in-frame beta chains. Rows are unified per CDR3 protein, each entry keeping the most common DNA and genes. These V and J calls derive from TCRdb rather than the authors' analysis. The sample table contains roughly 1.6 million distinct CDR3 sequences; only one count was recorded for around 35% of them. 11% of the sample rests with the top ten.

Sequencing was carried out using blood. The rearranged segments are TRBV7-8 and TRBJ2-3, with 13 bases in between that match TRBD2. This sequence originates from a woman in her twenties or thirties in good health. The CDR3 is CASSSPGTSGIDTQYF. The nucleotide sequence is TGTGCCAGCAGCTCCCCCGGGACTAGCGGGATTGATACGCAGTATTTT. With all but the CDR3 taken from the reference TRBV7-8 and TRBJ2-3 genes, the full variable domain is: GAGVSQSPRYKVAKRGQDVALRCDPISGHVSLFWYQQALGQGPEFLTYFQNEAQLDKSGLPSDRFFAERPEGSVSTLKIQRTQQEDSAVYLCASSSPGTSGIDTQYFGPGTRLTVL.